This T cell receptor (beta chain) stems from a study of T cells in tumors after PD-1 blockade. Study in general: Either cemiplimab 350 mg every 2 weeks or pembrolizumab 200 mg every 3 weeks was given.

Sequencing used immunoSEQ multiplex PCR; TCRdb keeps in-frame clones, though not all of them. The sample has approximately 50,000 clones; under 85% are singletons. Overall study results and limits: Peripheral recruitment is suggested, as some novel exhausted tumor clones were in pre-treatment blood.

This clone has only one observation. Its specificity is unknown. V was pared by 0 bases and J by 5 bases, with 5 bases of the junction left unmatched. Germline V gives CDR1 SGHRS, CDR2 YFSETQ. This CDR3 region has 14 residues. Input was about 616 ng to 6,500 ng of genomic DNA from tumor or blood. V and J are TRBV5-1 and TRBJ2-7, with TRBD1 matching over 7 bases. Sample: PBMCs, taken before anti-PD-1 therapy. The sequence was obtained from a human donor with advanced basal cell or squamous cell carcinoma (not recorded which). The CDR3 DNA reads as TGCGCCAGCAGCTTGGCCGCCAGGGGGAACGAGCAGTACTTC. This translates into CASSLAARGNEQYF.